This passage covers 11 T cell receptor beta chains from one sample sequenced in a study of PD-1 blockade in classical Hodgkin lymphoma (TCRdb year 2020). Library preparation used the immunoSEQ multiplex PCR assay. This is the immuneACCESS table as TCRdb keeps it, with only in-frame sequences that have V and J called. A part of the clones is gone; compared with another copy, unresolved V genes explain less than half, and the rest is unexplained. In all, the sample holds approximately 89,000 clones, and 83% of those were seen once. The biggest ten clones account for more than 15% of the sample. The time point label corresponds to: cycle 4 day 1 (C4D1), after more than 5 weeks of nivolumab. Relapse after autologous stem cell transplantation had occurred in all trial patients, and cohorts A, B and C were distinguished by prior brentuximab vedotin exposure. Material: peripheral blood mononuclear cells (PBMCs), obtained before the fourth cycle of nivolumab. These receptors were obtained from a human donor with classical Hodgkin lymphoma.

The rearrangement links TRBV29-1 to TRBJ2-1, with D unclear. V was trimmed by 4 bases and J by 4 bases, leaving 5 bases between them. Germline CDR1 and CDR2: SQVTM and ANQGSEA. The CDR3 loop spans 11 amino acids. The chain's CDR3 is CSVVEYNEQFF. Here the CDR3 DNA reads TGCAGCGTTGTAGAGTACAATGAGCAGTTCTTC.

The V call is TRBV7-2, the J call TRBJ2-7; maybe TRBD1 (6 bases). The germline gives CDR1 SGHTA, CDR2 FQGNSA. The CDR3 is 13 amino acids. Deletions cut 3 bases from V and 9 bases from J, with 15 bases between. In DNA, the CDR3 is TGTGCCAGCAGCTTGGACAGTTTTCGGCCGCAGTACTTC. It is translated as CASSLDSFRPQYF.

CDR3 amino acids: CASGPTGNQPQHF. The DNA for the CDR3 is TGTGCTAGTGGGCCGACAGGCAATCAGCCCCAGCATTTT. This sequence joins TRBV12-5 and TRBJ1-5; perhaps TRBD1 as D (5 bases). The CDR3 covers 13 residues. Deletions cut 6 bases from V and 2 bases from J, with 8 bases between. The germline V gene encodes CDR1 LGHNT and CDR2 FRNRAP.

The chain employs TRBV15 and TRBJ2-1, with TRBD2 identical over 13 bases. V trimming: 1 base; J trimming: 10 bases; junction bases outside the gene matches: 1. The CDR3 has 14 residues. The germline V gene has CDR1 LNHNV and CDR2 YYDKDF (reference sequence). CDR3 region: CATSRVLAGGEQFF. CDR3 nucleotides: TGTGCCACCAGCAGAGTACTAGCGGGAGGGGAGCAGTTCTTC. Full variable domain (remainder filled in from reference TRBV15 and TRBJ2-1): DAMVIQNPRYQVTQFGKPVTLSCSQTLNHNVMYWYQQKSSQAPKLLFHYYDKDFNNEADTPDNFQSRRPNTSFCFLDIRSPGLGDTAMYLCATSRVLAGGEQFFGPGTRLTVL.

The V gene is TRBV5-1, the J gene TRBJ2-5; 7 bases align to TRBD2. The CDR3 is 15 amino acids. Germline V gene data show CDR1 as SGHRS and CDR2 as YFSETQ. With 4 bases clipped from V and 2 bases from J, the junction kept 8 bases outside the gene matches. CDR3 coding DNA: TGCGCCAGCAGCCCGACCCTAGCGGAACAAGAGACCCAGTACTTC. Residues: CASSPTLAEQETQYF. The full variable domain, completed using reference TRBV5-1 and TRBJ2-5, is KAGVTQTPRYLIKTRGQQVTLSCSPISGHRSVSWYQQTPGQGLQFLFEYFSETQRNKGNFPGRFSGRQFSNSRSEMNVSTLELGDSALYLCASSPTLAEQETQYFGPGTRLLVL.

The V and J genes are TRBV30 and TRBJ1-1; TRBD1 matches at 7 bases. With V trimmed by 1 base and J by 2 bases, 1 base remained unmatched. The CDR3 runs to 13 residues. Germline V gene sequence: CDR1 GTSNPN, CDR2 SVGIG (reference sequence). In nucleotides, the CDR3 is TGTGCCTGGAGTGGGGACAGCAACACTGAAGCTTTCTTT. It encodes CAWSGDSNTEAFF.

Here the CDR3 reads CARPGGTQYF. The CDR3, as DNA: TGTGCCAGACCGGGGGGGACCCAGTACTTC. The rearrangement links TRBV6-5 to TRBJ2-5; TRBD2 agrees at 7 bases. Germline loops: CDR1 MNHEY, CDR2 SVGAGI. The V and J ends lost 9 bases and 7 bases, in that order; junction bases with no gene match: 2. The length of the CDR3 is 10 residues.

The chain recombines TRBV6-6 with TRBJ1-1; TRBD1 agrees at 9 bases. Germline V CDR1 and CDR2: MNHNY, SVGAGI (reference sequence). Losses at the gene ends were 4 bases for V and 5 bases for J; bases not matched to a gene: 11. The CDR3 runs to 16 residues. The CDR3 nucleotides are TGTGCCAGCAGTTTGGCACAGGGGGCGTCTCAGACTGAAGCTTTCTTT. Residues: CASSLAQGASQTEAFF.

This clone was found a few times. The rearrangement uses TRBV12-5 and TRBJ2-3; D gene ambiguous. With 3 bases removed from V and 4 bases from J, the gap between germline ends came to 5 bases. The germline V gene has CDR1 LGHNT and CDR2 FRNRAP. This CDR3 region has 12 residues. CDR3 sequence reads: CASGFWADTQYF. The DNA for the CDR3 is TGTGCTAGTGGTTTTTGGGCAGATACGCAGTATTTT.

This clone was recorded only once. This sequence joins TRBV4-1 and TRBJ2-6, with D perhaps TRBD2 (6 bases). The CDR3 loop spans 16 amino acids. V was pared by 4 bases and J by 0 bases, with 10 bases between. Germline-derived CDR1 and CDR2 are MGHRA and YSYEKL. CDR3 nucleotide sequence: TGCGCCAGCAGCCTAGCGGAGAGCTCTGGGGCCAACGTCCTGACTTTC. Translation gives CASSLAESSGANVLTF.

DNA of the CDR3: TGTGCCAGCAGCCTACTAGGGGCGGATACGCAGTATTTT. This gives the protein CASSLLGADTQYF. The rearrangement uses TRBV14 and TRBJ2-3, with D perhaps matching TRBD1 or TRBD2 (5 bases each). CDR3 length: 13 amino acids. Germline V lookup: CDR1 SGHDN, CDR2 FVKESK. V dropped 4 bases and J dropped 6 bases, with 11 bases sitting between them. The complete variable domain, with remaining parts taken from reference TRBV14 and TRBJ2-3, reads EAGVTQFPSHSVIEKGQTVTLRCDPISGHDNLYWYRRVMGKEIKFLLHFVKESKQDESGMPNNRFLAERTGGTYSTLKVQPAELEDSGVYFCASSLLGADTQYFGPGTRLTVL.